Below are 9 T cell receptor beta chains sequenced from a single sample in a study of cytomegalovirus exposure and HLA in healthy donors. PCR used 60 Vbeta primers and 13 Jbeta primers. Profiled with immunoSEQ multiplex PCR; TCRdb holds only in-frame clones, not every one. The sample consists of roughly 100,000 clones, roughly 82% of them appearing once. Sequencing used PBMCs. The receptors were gathered from a man aged 45-65 years in good health and CMV-seronegative.

The rearrangement links TRBV19 to TRBJ1-4; D is perhaps TRBD1 (5 bases). Germline values: CDR1 LNHDA, CDR2 SQIVND (reference sequence). Trimming removed 6 bases at V and 8 bases at J, with 13 bases between. CDR3 length equals 13 residues. The CDR3 reads CASRVGQHEKLFF. Written as DNA, the CDR3 is TGTGCCAGTAGAGTGGGGCAACACGAAAAACTGTTTTTT.

The chain links TRBV5-6 to TRBJ1-4; TRBD1 is a possible D gene (6 bases). Looked up from germline, CDR1 is SGHDT and CDR2 is YYEEEE. Trimming left V 3 bases short and J 7 bases short, with 13 bases between. The CDR3 length is 14 residues. CDR3 region: CASSSQGWSEKLFF. The CDR3, as DNA: TGTGCCAGCAGCTCCCAGGGGTGGAGTGAAAAACTGTTTTTT.

The chain carries TRBV4-2 and TRBJ2-1; D gene ambiguous. The CDR3 runs 16 residues. The V end was cut by 0 bases, the J end by 4 bases, with 13 bases between. Germline values: CDR1 LGHNA, CDR2 YNFKEQ. The CDR3 loop is CASSQERRSQYNEQFF. The CDR3 coding sequence is TGTGCCAGCAGCCAAGAAAGGCGATCACAGTACAATGAGCAGTTCTTC.

Of note for this clone: This specimen includes other DNA sequences encoding the same CDR3. V and J are TRBV11-2 and TRBJ1-2; D is possibly TRBD1 (6 bases). The CDR3 totals 13 residues. V shed 5 bases and J shed 2 bases, with 9 bases lying between them. Germline values: CDR1 SGHAT, CDR2 FQNNGV. CDR3 DNA: TGTGCCAGCAGCCCACAGGGAAACTATGGCTACACCTTC. Its protein product is CASSPQGNYGYTF.

The chain has TRBV19 and TRBJ1-5, with a weak D call TRBD1 (6 bases). CDR3 length equals 14 residues. Looked up from germline, CDR1 is LNHDA and CDR2 is SQIVND (reference sequence). V shed 1 base and J shed 4 bases, with 8 bases lying between them. This chain's CDR3 is CASSIVTGNQPQHF. The DNA of the CDR3 is TGTGCCAGTAGTATAGTCACAGGGAATCAGCCCCAGCATTTT. The whole variable domain, remainder taken from reference TRBV19 and TRBJ1-5, is DGGITQSPKYLFRKEGQNVTLSCEQNLNHDAMYWYRQDPGQGLRLIYYSQIVNDFQKGDIAEGYSVSREKKESFPLTVTSAQKNPTAFYLCASSIVTGNQPQHFGDGTRLSIL.

This sequence joins TRBV14 and TRBJ1-3; D perhaps matches TRBD1 (6 bases). V was clipped by 3 bases and J by 0 bases, with 12 bases between them. This CDR3 comprises 16 residues. Germline V lookup: CDR1 SGHDN, CDR2 FVKESK. The CDR3 bases are TGTGCCAGCAGCCAGACAGGACGATACTCTGGAAACACCATATATTTT. Encoded protein: CASSQTGRYSGNTIYF.

J is TRBJ2-3 and V is TRBV5-1; no definite D call. The CDR3 is made up of 13 amino acids. Trimming pared 0 bases from V and 2 bases from J, leaving 4 bases between. Germline CDR1 and CDR2: SGHRS and YFSETQ. CDR3 amino acids: CASSLGHTDTQYF. The CDR3 nucleotides are TGCGCCAGCAGCTTGGGACACACAGATACGCAGTATTTT.

The chain employs TRBV28 and TRBJ2-7, with D perhaps matching TRBD1 (6 bases). The CDR3 runs 14 residues. Germline V gene data show CDR1 as MDHEN and CDR2 as SYDVKM. V was clipped by 6 bases and J by 5 bases, with 17 bases between them. CDR3 in amino acids: CASSRGGRVHEQYV. CDR3 DNA sequence: TGTGCCAGCAGCCGTGGGGGCAGGGTCCACGAGCAGTACGTC.

The rearrangement uses TRBV7-2 and TRBJ2-4; TRBD2 is a possible D gene (5 bases). CDR3 length equals 16 residues. The V gene's germline CDR1 is SGHTA and CDR2 FQGNSA. Trimming shortened V by 1 base and J by 3 bases, and 13 bases separated the two germline ends. CDR3 sequence reads: CASSLGRGLGKNIQYF. CDR3 in DNA: TGTGCCAGCAGCTTAGGAAGAGGGTTGGGCAAAAACATTCAGTACTTC. Variable domain in full (rest from reference TRBV7-2 and TRBJ2-4): GAGVSQSPSNKVTEKGKDVELRCDPISGHTALYWYRQSLGQGLEFLIYFQGNSAPDKSGLPSDRFSAERTGGSVSTLTIQRTQQEDSAVYLCASSLGRGLGKNIQYFGAGTRLSVL.